This T cell receptor beta chain is from a study of radiation and T cells in renal cell carcinoma (dated by TCRdb to 2020 to 2021). In terms of the full investigation: The samples were drawn from a clinical trial, where primary renal cell carcinomas were treated with 15 Gy of stereotactic body radiation therapy and then removed by nephrectomy 4 weeks afterward. A total of 50 to 55 samples underwent TCR beta sequencing, made up of approximately 26 tumors and roughly 27 peripheral blood samples. In the approximately 58 samples combined, 4 million to 5 million unique CDR3 nucleotide sequences were found, encoding 3,000,000 or so unique CDR3 amino acid sequences.

TCR beta libraries were generated from genomic DNA with the immunoSEQ kit, following the manufacturer's recommendations. To prepare the libraries, a first multiplex PCR with proprietary primers was run, followed by a second PCR that added unique barcodes, and a bead cleanup was done after each round. A kit-provided positive control reaction and a negative control reaction were included in every sample batch. The final libraries were assessed on an Agilent 4200 TapeStation D1000 ScreenTape, pooled by volume, and quantified by qPCR. Sequencing was performed on an Illumina NextSeq500 using a MidOutput 150-cycle cartridge, with 156 Read1 cycles, 15 Index1 cycles, and the kit custom primers. The pooled library was loaded at around 1.1 pM with approximately 20% PhiX control spiked in. As for the original processing: Vendor-processed data were analyzed in R, and a clonotype was defined as all T cells sharing the same CDR3 nucleotide sequence. In the clone abundance analyses, frequencies in each sample were normalized to that sample's 10,000 most abundant clones. Before analysis, public T cell clones were removed, and these numbered fewer than five per sample on average. Tumor-enriched clonotypes and baseline blood-enriched clonotypes were defined as those with an abundance difference of at least 32-fold between compartments. A beta-binomial differential abundance model was applied to find clonotypes that expanded or contracted between blood time points. Tumor-blood repertoire similarity was measured with the Baroni-Urbani and Buser coefficient, and group comparisons used two-tailed Wilcoxon tests in R. TCRdb re-hosts the immuneACCESS table, in-frame sequences only. Its copies lack some clones; in the studies checked, an unresolved V gene accounts for under half of them, and the cause for the rest is not known. That table is the source of V, J and clone size, and D and trimming were worked out from the DNA. The sample table contains 100,000 to 150,000 clones; only one count was recorded for 65% to 85% of them. The ten top clones hold roughly 6.2% of the sample.

The CDR3 contains 15 residues, cysteine and phenylalanine counted. Left in the record is the CDR3 DNA by itself, 45 bases read in frame from the first base. Taken from the germline V gene, the CDR1 and CDR2 loops are LGHNA and YNFKEQ. The V and J ends are trimmed by 0 bases and 2 bases, leaving 11 bases between them. The sample's time point, from its label and the paper: blood 2 weeks post-SBRT. Taken with the paper, the label for treatment or condition translates to: 15 Gy SBRT to primary tumor, nephrectomy 4 weeks later. To track tumor-enriched clonotypes, serial peripheral blood was sampled from radiation-treated patients at baseline and at 2 weeks and 4 weeks after SBRT. Renal cell carcinoma with clear cell pathology was present in all patients. The QIAamp DNA Blood Mini Kit (Qiagen) was used to prepare genomic DNA for TCR sequencing. The analyses included just those samples that passed every quality control check.

What the work shows at the level of the full study, not this receptor alone: No pretreatment tumor biopsies were available, so the baseline intratumoral presence of clonotypes could not be determined. With a single-armed trial design, the study had no way to address how radiation dose or scheduling affects the TCR repertoire. Top tumor clonotypes rose in blood from baseline to 2 weeks post-radiation, then contracted by 4 weeks, suggesting transient expansion of tumor-resident clones. Dynamics of the blood repertoire were not tracked past 4 weeks after treatment.

In regard to this clone: The specificity of this receptor is unknown. Base quality data are lacking; no much larger clone is found one base away.

The V gene is TRBV4-2 and the J gene is TRBJ2-7; TRBD1 might be the D gene, on 5 matching bases. The sequence derives from a man aged 50-60 years with renal cell carcinoma. The source material was blood, sampled from a patient whose treatment included radiotherapy and nephrectomy. The CDR3 sequence is CASSQDGQGTYEQYF. The nucleotides are TGTGCCAGCAGCCAAGACGGGCAGGGAACCTACGAGCAGTACTTC.